This T cell receptor (beta chain) was found in a study of human T cells and chemical hapten exposure. About the research overall: In the sensitization step, 2% DPC was placed on about 2 cm by about 2 cm of upper inner arm skin. Mostly female, the patients presented with alopecia areata, totalis or universalis.

The CDR3 contains 16 residues. Germline V gene data show CDR1 as SGHRS and CDR2 as YFSETQ. Trimming cost V 0 bases and J 2 bases; bases outside gene matches: 6. This clonotype was observed a handful of times. Time point described: patch test 1, 2 weeks after DPC sensitization. Treatment in this sample: therapeutic diphenylcyclopropenone sensitization with weekly scalp DPC. One entry per CDR3 protein, called by TCRdb with MiXCR from the RACE reads. The sample carries about 340,000 distinct CDR3 sequences, around 7% recorded once. The chain has TRBV5-1 and TRBJ2-3; 7 nucleotides match TRBD1. The clonotype comes from a woman under 30 with alopecia areata. Some clones in this sample may be carry-over from other donors' samples. Material: whole blood, obtained in connection with sensitization to the hapten diphenylcyclopropenone (DPC). The CDR3, as DNA: TGCGCCAGCAGCTTGGAATCCGGACAGGTCACAGATACGCAGTATTTT. It translates to CASSLESGQVTDTQYF.